Following are 15 T cell receptor beta chains from one sample sequenced in a study of blood T cells in healthy people across ages. The authors ran a second PCR of about 7 to 12 cycles using a sample-barcoded 5' primer and a J-beta primer mix. TCRdb reanalysed the 5' RACE reads using MiXCR and keeps one entry per CDR3 protein. This table has roughly 680,000 distinct CDR3 sequences, approximately 21% appearing once. Sequencing used blood. Source of these receptors: a man in his 70s in good health.

The chain uses TRBV29-1 and TRBJ2-5; possible D gene TRBD2, 6 bases. V shed 3 bases and J shed 9 bases, with 11 bases lying between them. This CDR3 spans 11 amino acids. The germline gives CDR1 SQVTM, CDR2 ANQGSEA. The CDR3 reads CSVEGGDSQYF. The CDR3 bases are TGCAGCGTTGAGGGTGGGGACTCCCAGTACTTC.

The V call is TRBV29-1, the J call TRBJ2-5; D not certain. V was clipped by 2 bases and J by 2 bases, with 9 bases between them. Germline V lookup: CDR1 SQVTM, CDR2 ANQGSEA. The CDR3 runs 13 residues. In nucleotides, the CDR3 is TGCAGCGTTGAAATGTCCGGGCAAGAGACCCAGTACTTC. Translated: CSVEMSGQETQYF.

This clonotype has at least ten counts. CDR3 nucleotide sequence: TGTGCCAGCACCCGGAGCGGGAGGGCCAATGAGCAGTTCTTC. As protein: CASTRSGRANEQFF. J is TRBJ2-1 and V is TRBV28, with TRBD2 identical over 10 bases. The germline V gene has CDR1 MDHEN and CDR2 SYDVKM. The CDR3 extends over 14 amino acids. With 7 bases clipped from V and 6 bases from J, the junction kept 6 bases outside the gene matches. Full variable domain (rest looked up from reference TRBV28 and TRBJ2-1): DVKVTQSSRYLVKRTGEKVFLECVQDMDHENMFWYRQDPGLGLRLIYFSYDVKMKEKGDIPEGYSVSREKKERFSLILESASTNQTSMYLCASTRSGRANEQFFGPGTRLTVL.

A few counts support this clonotype. V gene TRBV29-1 combines with J gene TRBJ2-5; the D gene is possibly TRBD1 (5 bases). The J call may be faulty, since TRBJ2-1 better matches the DNA end. The CDR3 is 14 residues long. Germline-derived CDR1 and CDR2 are SQVTM and ANQGSEA. The CDR3 DNA reads TGCAGCGTTGTAGGGGTGGGGCGCTACAATGAGCAGTTCTTC. Protein sequence: CSVVGVGRYNEQFF.

The V call is TRBV7-9, the J call TRBJ1-4; 7 bases align to TRBD1. Germline V CDR1 and CDR2: SEHNR, FQNEAQ (reference sequence). Trimming removed 8 bases from V and 3 bases from J; junction bases left unmatched: 3. This CDR3 spans 13 amino acids. The CDR3 is CASRDSPNEKLFF. The DNA of the CDR3 is TGTGCCAGCCGGGACAGCCCTAATGAAAAACTGTTTTTT.

The chain is built from TRBV20-1 and TRBJ1-2; D remains unclear. Trimming pared 0 bases from V and 2 bases from J, leaving 16 bases between. Germline values: CDR1 DFQATT, CDR2 SNEGSKA (reference sequence). The CDR3 is 16 residues long. CDR3 region: CSARDGTGGSNYGYTF. As DNA, the CDR3 is TGCAGTGCTAGAGACGGCACCGGAGGTTCGAACTATGGCTACACCTTC.

The chain uses TRBV27 and TRBJ2-7; TRBD2 matches at 8 bases. CDR3 length: 14 amino acids. Germline CDR1 MNHEY, CDR2 SMNVEV (reference sequence). The junction had 8 bases not matched to a gene; V was cut back by 6 bases and J by 4 bases. CDR3 sequence reads: CASSAGGPMYEQYF. In DNA form, the CDR3 reads TGTGCCAGCAGCGCGGGGGGCCCAATGTACGAGCAGTACTTC.

Points on this clonotype: At one end, the junction sequence differs from germline, possibly due to a read error. This chain joins TRBV5-1 and TRBJ2-3; 7 bases align to TRBD1. This CDR3 has 14 residues. CDR1 and CDR2 (germline): SGHRS, YFSETQ. This chain's CDR3 is CAGSSGQFPDTQYF. The CDR3 coding sequence is TGCGCCGGCAGCTCGGGACAGTTTCCAGATACGCAGTATTTT. Full variable domain (missing parts from reference TRBV5-1 and TRBJ2-3): KAGVTQTPRYLIKTRGQQVTLSCSPISGHRSVSWYQQTPGQGLQFLFEYFSETQRNKGNFPGRFSGRQFSNSRSEMNVSTLELGDSALYLCAGSSGQFPDTQYFGPGTRLTVL.

The V call is TRBV28, the J call TRBJ1-5, with unresolved D. Germline assignment: CDR1 MDHEN and CDR2 SYDVKM. CDR3 length equals 14 residues. Trimming removed 5 bases from V and 3 bases from J, with 11 bases in between. The CDR3: CASSQDLNNQPQHF. The CDR3 DNA reads TGTGCCAGCAGTCAAGACCTAAACAATCAGCCCCAGCATTTT.

V usage is TRBV6-5 and J usage is TRBJ1-5, with 8 bases that match TRBD1. Germline CDR1 and CDR2: MNHEY and SVGAGI. The CDR3 extends over 19 amino acids. V trimming: 4 bases; J trimming: 0 bases; junction bases outside the gene matches: 14. The CDR3 reads CASSSLDGSRGLSNQPQHF. CDR3 DNA sequence: TGTGCCAGCAGTTCCCTAGATGGTAGCAGGGGGCTTAGCAATCAGCCCCAGCATTTT.

This rearrangement joins TRBV18 to TRBJ2-5; D not certain. The tail of the sequence fits TRBJ2-1 better, so the J call may be wrong. Germline V gene lookup returns CDR1 KGHSH and CDR2 LQKENI. The CDR3 is 15 residues long. CDR3 amino acids: CASSPERAGSGEQFF. Here the CDR3 DNA reads TGTGCCAGCTCACCTGAAAGGGCCGGTAGTGGTGAGCAGTTCTTC.

Details on this clonotype: One base away lies a much larger clone, so this may be a sequencing read error. The chain links TRBV7-9 to TRBJ2-5; D is undetermined. V lost 3 bases, J lost 3 bases, and 8 bases lay in between. CDR1 and CDR2 from the germline V gene are SEHNR and FQNEAQ (reference sequence). The CDR3 is 13 residues long. As DNA, the CDR3 is TGTGCCAGCAGCTTCACGCAGAAAGAGACCCAGTACTTC. It encodes CASSFTQKETQYF. The whole variable domain, filled in from reference TRBV7-9 and TRBJ2-5, reads DTGVSQNPRHKITKRGQNVTFRCDPISEHNRLYWYRQTLGQGPEFLTYFQNEAQLEKSRLLSDRFSAERPKGSFSTLEIQRTEQGDSAMYLCASSFTQKETQYFGPGTRLLVL.

The sample holds a few counts of this clonotype. The rearrangement links TRBV3-1 to TRBJ2-5; 9 nucleotides line up with TRBD2. The DNA end is a closer match to TRBJ2-1, so the J assignment may be wrong. This CDR3 is built from 15 residues. Looked up from germline, CDR1 is LGHDT and CDR2 is YNNKEL (reference sequence). In nucleotides, the CDR3 is TGTGCCAGCAGCCAGCTAGCGGGAACCTACAATGAGCAGTTCTTC. Its translation is CASSQLAGTYNEQFF.

This clonotype appeared a few times. The V and J genes are TRBV6-2 or TRBV6-3 and TRBJ2-5, with 9 bases identical to TRBD1. In germline, CDR1 is MNHEY, CDR2 SVGEGT. This CDR3 contains 16 residues. After removal of 6 bases from V and 0 bases from J, the junction contained 8 bases not matched to a gene. CDR3 coding DNA: TGTGCCAGCAGCTTTCTACAGGGGGCGTACCAAGAGACCCAGTACTTC. Encoded protein: CASSFLQGAYQETQYF.

The V and J genes are TRBV15 and TRBJ2-3; 7 bases fit TRBD1. The CDR3 covers 15 residues. The trim removed 0 bases at V and 6 bases at J, leaving 6 bases unmatched. CDR1 is LNHNV, CDR2 YYDKDF, per germline (reference sequence). The CDR3 sequence: CATSRERGRSDTQYF. The CDR3 coding sequence is TGTGCCACCAGCAGAGAGAGGGGGCGAAGCGATACGCAGTATTTT. Combining the CDR3 with reference TRBV15 and TRBJ2-3 gives the whole variable domain DAMVIQNPRYQVTQFGKPVTLSCSQTLNHNVMYWYQQKSSQAPKLLFHYYDKDFNNEADTPDNFQSRRPNTSFCFLDIRSPGLGDTAMYLCATSRERGRSDTQYFGPGTRLTVL.